These 32 T cell receptor beta chains were sequenced from one sample in a study of Graves' ophthalmopathy and Graves' hyperthyroidism. Transcripts of RNA were the source for amplifying TCR beta CDR3 regions. HTBI-primed RT-PCR formed the first round, and a multiplex PCR formed the second. TCRdb fed the multiplex PCR reads into MiXCR, producing one record per CDR3 protein. The table includes hundreds of thousands of distinct CDR3 sequences, 45% detected once. Specimen: peripheral blood. These receptors all come from an adult man with Graves' ophthalmopathy.

This clonotype was detected ten times or more. The DNA for the CDR3 is TGCGCCAGCAGTGACAAGGAGACTGAAGCTTTCTTT. This encodes CASSDKETEAFF. This chain joins TRBV10-1 and TRBJ1-1; D unclear. CDR3 length equals 12 residues. Trimming shortened V by 3 bases and J by 5 bases, and 7 bases separated the two germline ends. Germline CDR1 is WNHNN and CDR2 is SYGVQD (reference sequence).

The chain combines TRBV7-2 with TRBJ2-5; D is possibly TRBD2 (6 bases). The V gene lost 6 bases and the J gene lost 7 bases, with 15 bases spanning the gap. CDR1 and CDR2 (germline): SGHTA, FQGNSA. The CDR3 runs to 13 residues. The CDR3 loop is CASSQDYRGTQYF. CDR3 DNA: TGTGCCAGCAGTCAGGACTACCGGGGGACCCAGTACTTC.

The J gene is TRBJ1-4, the V gene TRBV5-1; unclear D gene. Deletions cut 4 bases from V and 1 base from J, with 11 bases between. The germline V gene encodes CDR1 SGHRS and CDR2 YFSETQ. The CDR3 sequence is 15 residues long. CDR3 loop: CASSGSSGTNEKLFF. The CDR3 DNA sequence: TGCGCCAGCAGCGGGTCCAGCGGAACTAATGAAAAACTGTTTTTT. Filled out from reference TRBV5-1 and TRBJ1-4, the complete variable domain reads KAGVTQTPRYLIKTRGQQVTLSCSPISGHRSVSWYQQTPGQGLQFLFEYFSETQRNKGNFPGRFSGRQFSNSRSEMNVSTLELGDSALYLCASSGSSGTNEKLFFGSGTQLSVL.

This chain joins TRBV5-1 and TRBJ2-5; D not certain. Judging by the DNA end, TRBJ2-1 fits better; the J call may be wrong. The CDR3 extends over 13 amino acids. CDR1 and CDR2 from the germline V gene are SGHRS and YFSETQ. CDR3 sequence: CASSLGGVGEQFF. As DNA, the CDR3 is TGCGCCAGCAGCTTGGGTGGGGTGGGTGAGCAGTTCTTC.

V usage is TRBV10-3 and J usage is TRBJ2-2; no firm D call. V was trimmed by 10 bases and J by 4 bases, leaving 13 bases between them. The CDR3 loop spans 13 amino acids. The germline V gene encodes CDR1 ENHRY and CDR2 SYGVKD. In nucleotides, the CDR3 is TGTGCCAGCAACAAACCGGGCACCGGGGAGCTGTTTTTT. Its translation is CASNKPGTGELFF.

The CDR3, as DNA: TGTGCCAGCAGCCCCCGTTATGCCCCCTATGGGACCGGGGAGCTGTTTTTT. This translates into CASSPRYAPYGTGELFF. This chain connects TRBV9 to TRBJ2-2; no definite D call. Trimming stripped 4 bases from V and 5 bases from J, with 21 bases between. The V gene's germline CDR1 is SGDLS and CDR2 YYNGEE. This CDR3 is built from 17 residues. The entire variable domain, with the rest obtained from reference TRBV9 and TRBJ2-2, is as follows: DSGVTQTPKHLITATGQRVTLRCSPRSGDLSVYWYQQSLDQGLQFLIQYYNGEERAKGNILERFSAQQFPDLHSELNLSSLELGDSALYFCASSPRYAPYGTGELFFGEGSRLTVL.

J is TRBJ1-5 and V is TRBV2, with 12 nucleotides matching TRBD1. Germline loops: CDR1 SNHLY, CDR2 FYNNEI. CDR3 length equals 15 residues. The junction had 9 bases not matched to a gene; V was cut back by 8 bases and J by 7 bases. CDR3 residues: CASSPGTGGTQPQHF. CDR3 nucleotides: TGTGCCAGCTCACCCGGGACAGGGGGCACACAGCCCCAGCATTTT.

In its sample, this clonotype was seen a few times. The chain uses TRBV19 and TRBJ2-7; D unresolved. CDR3 size: 11 residues. The V and J ends lost 1 base and 6 bases respectively, with 4 bases between them. The germline V gene has CDR1 LNHDA and CDR2 SQIVND (reference sequence). CDR3 region: CASSIGREQYF. CDR3 in DNA: TGTGCCAGTAGTATAGGACGCGAGCAGTACTTC.

The chain uses TRBV7-3 and TRBJ1-1; D ambiguous. Germline-derived CDR1 and CDR2 are SGHTA and FQGTGA. The V gene lost 0 bases and the J gene lost 2 bases, with 4 bases spanning the gap. The CDR3 is 13 residues long. Here the CDR3 DNA reads TGTGCCAGCAGCTTAACCATAAACACTGAAGCTTTCTTT. Its protein is CASSLTINTEAFF.

This clonotype has a handful of counts. The chain has TRBV4-1 and TRBJ1-2; D is undetermined. Germline CDR1 reads MGHRA; CDR2 reads YSYEKL. The CDR3 has 13 amino acids. Between the trimmed V and J ends, which lost 0 bases and 8 bases, there was a span of 10 bases. The CDR3 DNA sequence: TGCGCCAGCAGCCAAGAAGGGAATGGAGGCTACACCTTC. Protein sequence: CASSQEGNGGYTF.

The chain recombines TRBV20-1 with TRBJ2-3, with TRBD2 matching over 8 bases. Germline CDR1 DFQATT, CDR2 SNEGSKA (reference sequence). The CDR3 has 15 amino acids. V shed 4 bases and J 3 bases; nucleotides not matched to a gene: 9. CDR3 amino acids: CSAKGVAGSTDTQYF. The CDR3 nucleotides are TGCAGTGCTAAAGGGGTAGCGGGAAGTACAGATACGCAGTATTTT.

This rearrangement joins TRBV10-3 to TRBJ1-1; 8 positions agree with TRBD1. The germline V gene has CDR1 ENHRY and CDR2 SYGVKD. The junction had 14 bases not matched to a gene; V was cut back by 10 bases and J by 7 bases. The CDR3 totals 14 residues. CDR3 protein: CASSLGQGKGEAFF. Written as DNA, the CDR3 is TGTGCCAGCAGCCTCGGACAGGGAAAGGGTGAAGCTTTCTTT.

The table lists this clonotype with a count of one. The genes are TRBV7-2 and TRBJ2-1; 12 bases agree with TRBD2. V lost 6 bases, J lost 7 bases, and 7 bases stayed unmatched. Germline values: CDR1 SGHTA, CDR2 FQGNSA. The CDR3 is 15 residues long. CDR3 DNA: TGTGCCAGCAGACCTAGCGGGGGGGCGGGTAATGAGCAGTTCTTC. Translating gives CASRPSGGAGNEQFF.

This clonotype was counted only a few times. The gene calls are TRBV7-3 and TRBJ2-7; the match to TRBD1 covers 12 bases. The CDR3 totals 15 residues. Germline V gene lookup returns CDR1 SGHTA and CDR2 FQGTGA. The V segment lost 5 bases and the J segment 9 bases; nucleotides outside the gene matches: 11. CDR3 in amino acids: CASSQPPGQGAVQYF. DNA for the CDR3: TGTGCCAGCAGCCAACCTCCGGGACAGGGGGCCGTGCAGTACTTC.

There are a few counts of this clonotype. The chain recombines TRBV7-6 with TRBJ2-5; no definite D call. Germline V lookup: CDR1 SGHVS, CDR2 FNYEAQ. The V end was cut by 5 bases, the J end by 2 bases, with 9 bases between. The CDR3 totals 13 residues. The CDR3: CASSAWVQETQYF. For the CDR3, the DNA is TGTGCCAGCAGCGCTTGGGTTCAAGAGACCCAGTACTTC. Drawing the rest from reference TRBV7-6 and TRBJ2-5, the complete variable domain is GAGVSQSPRYKVTKRGQDVALRCDPISGHVSLYWYRQALGQGPEFLTYFNYEAQQDKSGLPNDRFSAERPEGSISTLTIQRTEQRDSAMYRCASSAWVQETQYFGPGTRLLVL.

The chain joins TRBV7-3 to TRBJ1-5; tentatively, D is TRBD1 (5 bases). The CDR3 is 16 amino acids. With 2 bases removed from V and 2 bases from J, the gap between germline ends came to 13 bases. Per the germline V gene, CDR1 is SGHTA and CDR2 is FQGTGA. The CDR3 here is CASSLGGQMGNQPQHF. The CDR3 nucleotides read TGTGCCAGCAGCTTAGGGGGTCAGATGGGCAATCAGCCCCAGCATTTT. Using reference TRBV7-3 and TRBJ1-5 for the parts outside the CDR3, the full variable domain is GAGVSQTPSNKVTEKGKYVELRCDPISGHTALYWYRQSLGQGPEFLIYFQGTGAADDSGLPNDRFFAVRPEGSVSTLKIQRTERGDSAVYLCASSLGGQMGNQPQHFGDGTRLSIL.

This chain connects TRBV10-2 to TRBJ2-7; D is tentatively TRBD1 or TRBD2 (6 bases each). Trimming took off 3 bases at V and 4 bases at J, with 10 bases between the two ends. Germline CDR1 and CDR2: WSHSY and SAAADI. The CDR3 spans 13 residues. CDR3 sequence: CASSDQGTYEQYF. Written as DNA, the CDR3 is TGCGCCAGCAGTGACCAGGGGACTTACGAGCAGTACTTC.

The V gene is TRBV11-2, the J gene TRBJ2-5; tentatively, D is TRBD1 or TRBD2 (5 bases each). CDR1 is SGHAT and CDR2 is FQNNGV in the germline V gene. The CDR3 is made up of 12 amino acids. Trimming took off 5 bases at V and 5 bases at J, with 9 bases between the two ends. CDR3 in DNA: TGTGCCAGCAGCCAGTGGGGGGAGACCCAGTACTTC. This gives the protein CASSQWGETQYF.

The rearrangement uses TRBV12-3 or TRBV12-4 and TRBJ1-2; 10 bases align to TRBD1. V lost 6 bases, J lost 7 bases, and 8 bases stayed unmatched. The CDR3 covers 14 residues. DNA for the CDR3: TGTGCCAGCAGGCCCCCCGGGACAGGGGTTGGCTACACCTTC. Protein product: CASRPPGTGVGYTF.

This chain uses TRBV5-1 with TRBJ1-1; 7 nucleotides line up with TRBD1. The germline CDR1 and CDR2 sequences are SGHRS and YFSETQ. The length of the CDR3 is 15 residues. The V segment lost 1 base and the J segment 0 bases; nucleotides outside the gene matches: 3. In nucleotides, the CDR3 is TGCGCCAGCAGCTTGCTGACAGGGCTGAACACTGAAGCTTTCTTT. Its translation is CASSLLTGLNTEAFF.

This clonotype appeared a few times. The J gene is TRBJ1-6, the V gene TRBV10-3; D is uncertain. Germline V gives CDR1 ENHRY, CDR2 SYGVKD. V was trimmed by 5 bases and J by 5 bases, leaving 7 bases between them. This CDR3 region has 13 residues. The CDR3 is CAISLGNNSPLHF. CDR3 nucleotide sequence: TGTGCCATCAGTTTAGGGAATAATTCACCCCTCCACTTT.

The V call is TRBV2, the J call TRBJ2-5; no clear D gene. The CDR3 contains 12 residues. From germline, CDR1 is SNHLY and CDR2 FYNNEI. Trimming removed 11 bases at V and 4 bases at J, with 14 bases between. Written as DNA, the CDR3 is TGTGCCGGCGAGTTCGGTGGAGAGACCCAGTACTTC. Translation gives CAGEFGGETQYF. Full variable domain (outside the CDR3, taken from reference TRBV2 and TRBJ2-5): EPEVTQTPSHQVTQMGQEVILRCVPISNHLYFYWYRQILGQKVEFLVSFYNNEISEKSEIFDDQFSVERPDGSNFTLKIRSTKLEDSAMYFCAGEFGGETQYFGPGTRLLVL.

The chain uses TRBV5-1 and TRBJ1-2, with 9 bases lining up with TRBD1. This CDR3 region has 15 residues. From germline, CDR1 is SGHRS and CDR2 YFSETQ. The V segment lost 1 base and the J segment 7 bases; nucleotides outside the gene matches: 8. CDR3 bases: TGCGCCAGCAGCTTGACAGGGGGCGGAGGTGGTGGCTACACCTTC. Amino acid sequence: CASSLTGGGGGGYTF.

The chain has TRBV20-1 and TRBJ2-6; D is unresolved. Germline CDR1 DFQATT, CDR2 SNEGSKA (reference sequence). V was clipped by 0 bases and J by 0 bases, with 6 bases between them. This CDR3 is built from 15 residues. The CDR3 reads CSAREPLSGANVLTF. DNA for the CDR3: TGCAGTGCTAGAGAACCCCTCTCTGGGGCCAACGTCCTGACTTTC.

The V gene is TRBV9, the J gene TRBJ1-2, with 7 bases that match TRBD1. V shed 4 bases, J shed 8 bases, and the junction held 5 bases outside the gene matches. The germline gives CDR1 SGDLS, CDR2 YYNGEE. This CDR3 is 12 amino acids long. This CDR3 reads CASSSRQGGYTF. The CDR3 bases are TGTGCCAGCAGCTCTCGACAGGGCGGCTACACCTTC.

This clonotype occurred a few times. CDR3 DNA sequence: TGCGCCAGCAGCTTAGGACAGGCTATGAACACTGAAGCTTTCTTT. This codes for CASSLGQAMNTEAFF. V is TRBV5-1 and J is TRBJ1-1; 7 bases align to TRBD1. The germline V gene encodes CDR1 SGHRS and CDR2 YFSETQ. The CDR3 loop spans 15 amino acids. The J segment lost 0 bases and the V segment lost 2 bases, leaving 4 bases of the junction unmatched.

This chain links TRBV25-1 with TRBJ2-2; 10 positions match TRBD2. The V segment lost 10 bases and the J segment 5 bases; nucleotides outside the gene matches: 10. CDR1 and CDR2 from the germline V gene are MGHDK and SYGVNS. CDR3 length equals 15 residues. CDR3 protein: CATAPGTSVTGELFF. CDR3 in DNA: TGTGCCACAGCTCCCGGGACTAGCGTAACCGGGGAGCTGTTTTTT.

A few counts support this clonotype. The chain joins TRBV5-1 to TRBJ2-5; 9 nucleotides align to TRBD2. The CDR3 consists of 14 residues. Germline assignment: CDR1 SGHRS and CDR2 YFSETQ. V was clipped by 6 bases and J by 5 bases; unmatched bases: 8. The CDR3: CASNIGTSIETQYF. As DNA, the CDR3 is TGCGCCAGCAACATAGGGACTAGCATTGAGACCCAGTACTTC. Drawing the rest from reference TRBV5-1 and TRBJ2-5, the complete variable domain is KAGVTQTPRYLIKTRGQQVTLSCSPISGHRSVSWYQQTPGQGLQFLFEYFSETQRNKGNFPGRFSGRQFSNSRSEMNVSTLELGDSALYLCASNIGTSIETQYFGPGTRLLVL.

This clonotype was counted between two and nine times. The chain combines TRBV14 with TRBJ2-7; no definite D call. The CDR3 spans 12 residues. CDR1 SGHDN and CDR2 FVKESK come from the germline V gene. Trimming left V 4 bases short and J 4 bases short, with 8 bases between. CDR3 DNA sequence: TGTGCCAGCAGCCTAATGCGGTACGAGCAGTACTTC. It yields the protein CASSLMRYEQYF.

The chain couples TRBV24-1 to TRBJ1-1; 9 bases match TRBD1. Germline V gene sequence: CDR1 KGHDR, CDR2 SFDVKD. J gave up 1 base and V 4 bases, and 3 bases lay outside the gene matches. The CDR3 has 15 residues. Here the CDR3 reads CATSDPTGGNTEAFF. As DNA, the CDR3 is TGTGCCACCAGTGACCCGACAGGGGGGAACACTGAAGCTTTCTTT.

The sample holds many counts of this clonotype. The genes are TRBV29-1 and TRBJ2-7, with 8 positions matching TRBD1. The CDR3 length is 16 residues. Trimming removed 7 bases from V and 5 bases from J; junction bases left unmatched: 19. The germline gives CDR1 SQVTM, CDR2 ANQGSEA. CDR3 region: CSATEGTGTGRNEQYF. CDR3 bases: TGCAGCGCTACGGAGGGAACCGGGACAGGTCGGAACGAGCAGTACTTC.

The genes are TRBV6-1 and TRBJ1-1, with D possibly matching TRBD1 (5 bases). CDR3 length equals 14 residues. Per the germline V gene, CDR1 is MNHNS and CDR2 is SASEGT. Trimming removed 4 bases at V and 4 bases at J, with 13 bases between. This CDR3 reads CASSADMGGTEAFF. CDR3 sequence (DNA): TGTGCCAGCAGTGCAGACATGGGGGGCACTGAAGCTTTCTTT.